Following are 30 T cell receptor beta chains from one sample sequenced in a study of T cells after yellow fever vaccination. A single record per CDR3 protein comes from TCRdb applying MiXCR to the 5' RACE reads. This table holds over 150,000 distinct CDR3 sequences, around 7.2% found once. The input for sequencing was CD4+ T cells sorted from PBMCs, taken 5 days after the first yellow fever vaccination. The receptor set was obtained from a man between 18 and 29 years old who received the YFV17D yellow fever vaccine.

This clonotype showed up many times. Here the CDR3 reads CAISEIWENNSPLHF. The DNA of the CDR3 is TGTGCCATCAGTGAAATATGGGAAAATAATTCACCCCTCCACTTT. The J gene is TRBJ1-6, the V gene TRBV10-3; D unresolved. Germline assignment: CDR1 ENHRY and CDR2 SYGVKD. V gave up 3 bases and J gave up 5 bases, with 11 bases separating them. This CDR3 has 15 residues.

This rearrangement joins TRBV6-2 or TRBV6-3 to TRBJ2-3; D might be TRBD2 (5 bases). Germline-derived CDR1 and CDR2 are MNHEY and SVGEGT. The CDR3 contains 14 residues. V lost 7 bases and J lost 1, with 12 bases in between. The CDR3 DNA reads TGTGCCAGCACCGATTTGGAGGGCACAGATACGCAGTATTTT. Encoded protein: CASTDLEGTDTQYF.

This clonotype was observed at least ten times. V gene TRBV11-2 combines with J gene TRBJ2-5; weak D call: TRBD1 (6 bases). The V gene's germline CDR1 is SGHAT and CDR2 FQNNGV. Trimming pared 1 base from V and 6 bases from J, leaving 12 bases between. This CDR3 spans 14 amino acids. For the CDR3, the DNA is TGTGCCAGCAGCTTAGTTCAGGGGTTACAGACCCAGTACTTC. It is translated as CASSLVQGLQTQYF.

This clonotype appeared many times. J is TRBJ2-5 and V is TRBV4-1; D remains ambiguous. Trimming took off 0 bases at V and 2 bases at J, with 10 bases between the two ends. CDR1 and CDR2 (germline): MGHRA, YSYEKL. The CDR3 covers 15 residues. The CDR3 loop reads CASSQEGRWQETQYF. CDR3 coding DNA: TGCGCCAGCAGCCAAGAAGGGCGCTGGCAAGAGACCCAGTACTTC.

This clonotype was observed many times. The chain uses TRBV7-9 and TRBJ1-4, with a weak D call TRBD1 (6 bases). The CDR3 is 15 residues long. From germline, CDR1 is SEHNR and CDR2 FQNEAQ (reference sequence). V was cut by 4 bases and J by 3 bases, with 12 bases left in between. The CDR3 nucleotides read TGTGCCAGCAGCTCTACAGGGAGGGCTAATGAAAAACTGTTTTTT. Its translation: CASSSTGRANEKLFF.

This chain uses TRBV7-2 with TRBJ2-1, with a weak D call TRBD2 (6 bases). V lost 4 bases to trimming and J lost 2 bases, with 12 bases between them. This CDR3 is 15 amino acids long. Germline CDR1 reads SGHTA; CDR2 reads FQGNSA. The CDR3 bases are TGTGCCAGCAGCTACGTCGGGGGTGCCTACAATGAGCAGTTCTTC. Translation gives CASSYVGGAYNEQFF.

This clonotype was seen repeatedly, ten times or more. The rearrangement joins TRBV5-4 to TRBJ2-3; a possible D gene is TRBD2 (5 bases). The germline V gene has CDR1 SGHNT and CDR2 YYREEE (reference sequence). V gave up 7 bases and J gave up 2 bases, with 14 bases separating them. The CDR3 extends over 14 amino acids. The CDR3 loop is CASRPGLITDTQYF. The CDR3 DNA reads as TGTGCCAGCCGGCCCGGACTCATCACAGATACGCAGTATTTT.

In its sample, this clonotype was seen a few times. The CDR3 DNA reads as TGTGCCAGCAGCCCGCAGGTGGCTAACTATGGCTACACCTTC. This gives the protein CASSPQVANYGYTF. V gene TRBV7-8 combines with J gene TRBJ1-2; D is uncertain. The CDR3 spans 14 residues. CDR1 and CDR2 (germline): SGHVS, FQNEAQ. V shed 5 bases and J shed 0 bases, with 10 bases lying between them. The entire variable domain, with the rest obtained from reference TRBV7-8 and TRBJ1-2, is as follows: GAGVSQSPRYKVAKRGQDVALRCDPISGHVSLFWYQQALGQGPEFLTYFQNEAQLDKSGLPSDRFFAERPEGSVSTLKIQRTQQEDSAVYLCASSPQVANYGYTFGSGTRLTVV.

There are many counts of this clonotype. The chain joins TRBV19 to TRBJ2-2; D remains ambiguous. The CDR3 is 14 residues long. Germline-derived CDR1 and CDR2 are LNHDA and SQIVND (reference sequence). Trimming shortened V by 9 bases and J by 5 bases, and 16 bases separated the two germline ends. The CDR3 protein is CASRNNVETGELFF. DNA for the CDR3: TGTGCCAGCCGGAATAACGTCGAGACCGGGGAGCTGTTTTTT. The full variable domain, its missing parts supplied by reference TRBV19 and TRBJ2-2, is DGGITQSPKYLFRKEGQNVTLSCEQNLNHDAMYWYRQDPGQGLRLIYYSQIVNDFQKGDIAEGYSVSREKKESFPLTVTSAQKNPTAFYLCASRNNVETGELFFGEGSRLTVL.

The chain employs TRBV6-5 and TRBJ1-2; D may be TRBD1 (6 bases). V lost 4 bases, J lost 0 bases, and 15 bases lay in between. This CDR3 region has 16 residues. Germline assignment: CDR1 MNHEY and CDR2 SVGAGI. The CDR3 reads CASSWDMPTANYGYTF. CDR3 in DNA: TGTGCCAGCAGTTGGGACATGCCGACAGCTAACTATGGCTACACCTTC.

The CDR3 loop is CASSRLGGTDTQYF. For the CDR3, the DNA is TGTGCCAGTAGTAGACTCGGAGGGACAGATACGCAGTATTTT. The rearrangement links TRBV19 to TRBJ2-3; maybe TRBD2 (6 bases). The germline CDR1 and CDR2 sequences are LNHDA and SQIVND (reference sequence). CDR3 length: 14 amino acids. Trimming cost V 4 bases and J 3 bases, with 11 bases left between them.

This clonotype has ten or more counts. V gene TRBV3-1 combines with J gene TRBJ1-2, with D possibly being TRBD1 (5 bases). V was cut by 4 bases and J by 4 bases, with 13 bases left in between. Germline V gives CDR1 LGHDT, CDR2 YNNKEL (reference sequence). The CDR3 runs 14 residues. The CDR3 nucleotides are TGTGCCAGCAGCCGCACCGGGACCGGCTATGGCTACACCTTC. This translates into CASSRTGTGYGYTF. The whole variable domain, remainder taken from reference TRBV3-1 and TRBJ1-2, is DTAVSQTPKYLVTQMGNDKSIKCEQNLGHDTMYWYKQDSKKFLKIMFSYNNKELIINETVPNRFSPKSPDKAHLNLHINSLELGDSAVYFCASSRTGTGYGYTFGSGTRLTVV.

V gene TRBV5-4 combines with J gene TRBJ2-5; 7 positions agree with TRBD2. Germline V gives CDR1 SGHNT, CDR2 YYREEE (reference sequence). The CDR3 spans 15 residues. Unmatched junction bases numbered 7, after V lost 0 bases and J lost 5 bases. CDR3 in DNA: TGTGCCAGCAGCTTGGTTCCTCTAGCGGTTGAGACCCAGTACTTC. Its translation is CASSLVPLAVETQYF.

This clonotype appeared a few times. The chain has TRBV6-2 or TRBV6-3 and TRBJ1-5; 7 bases line up with TRBD1. V gave up 6 bases and J gave up 6 bases; unmatched junction bases: 5. In germline, CDR1 is MNHEY, CDR2 SVGEGT. There are 13 residues in the CDR3. The CDR3: CASRGQTGQPQHF. In DNA, the CDR3 is TGTGCCAGCAGGGGACAGACCGGTCAGCCCCAGCATTTT.

V is TRBV5-4 and J is TRBJ2-3, with 7 bases lining up with TRBD2. The CDR3 is 15 amino acids. V shed 0 bases and J 1 base; nucleotides not matched to a gene: 2. Germline assignment: CDR1 SGHNT and CDR2 YYREEE (reference sequence). The CDR3 protein is CASSLASGGTDTQYF. In DNA form, the CDR3 reads TGTGCCAGCAGCTTGGCGAGCGGGGGCACAGATACGCAGTATTTT.

V usage is TRBV2 and J usage is TRBJ1-1, with D uncertain. V gave up 4 bases and J gave up 2 bases, with 8 bases separating them. The germline V gene has CDR1 SNHLY and CDR2 FYNNEI. CDR3 length: 13 residues. The CDR3 sequence is CASSGFVNTEAFF. In nucleotides, the CDR3 is TGTGCCAGCAGTGGTTTTGTAAACACTGAAGCTTTCTTT.

This clonotype was seen ten or more times. The chain recombines TRBV11-1 with TRBJ2-1; 7 bases are a match to TRBD1. V lost 4 bases to trimming and J lost 3 bases; unmatched junction nucleotides: 6. The CDR3 has 15 amino acids. From germline, CDR1 is SGHAT and CDR2 FQDESV (reference sequence). The CDR3 protein is CASSYFGTVYNEQFF. The DNA for the CDR3 is TGTGCCAGCAGCTATTTCGGGACAGTCTACAATGAGCAGTTCTTC.

The V gene is TRBV5-4, the J gene TRBJ2-1, with D possibly matching TRBD2 (6 bases). CDR3 length: 15 amino acids. The germline V gene has CDR1 SGHNT and CDR2 YYREEE (reference sequence). The germline V and J ends were trimmed by 1 base and 5 bases, with 13 bases remaining between them. CDR3 amino acids: CASSLIGTYDNEQFF. CDR3 nucleotides: TGTGCCAGCAGCTTGATCGGGACTTACGACAATGAGCAGTTCTTC.

This clonotype was observed many times. The chain links TRBV11-3 to TRBJ2-1; 16 nucleotides line up with TRBD2. There are 16 residues in the CDR3. With 5 bases clipped from V and 6 bases from J, the junction kept 4 bases outside the gene matches. Germline CDR1 reads SGHNT; CDR2 reads YENEEA. The CDR3 here is CASSIGTSGGANEQFF. In nucleotides, the CDR3 is TGTGCCAGCAGCATCGGGACTAGCGGGGGGGCCAATGAGCAGTTCTTC.

The sample holds many counts of this clonotype. The CDR3 sequence is CSVAGGFPDTQYF. The CDR3 nucleotides read TGCAGCGTTGCGGGGGGGTTCCCAGATACGCAGTATTTT. The V gene is TRBV29-1, the J gene TRBJ2-3, with 8 nucleotides matching TRBD2. The CDR3 has 13 amino acids. V gave up 4 bases and J gave up 4 bases; unmatched junction bases: 4. From germline, CDR1 is SQVTM and CDR2 ANQGSEA.

This clonotype occurred many times. One end of the junction is discordant with germline, which a read error may explain. This chain uses TRBV5-1 with TRBJ2-3, with a tentative D call TRBD1 (6 bases). This CDR3 has 13 amino acids. Germline V gives CDR1 SGHRS, CDR2 YFSETQ. The CDR3 DNA reads as TGCGCCAGCAGTTTGGGGGCCGGAGATACGCAGTATTTT. It translates to CASSLGAGDTQYF.

In this sample, this clonotype turned up a few times. The rearrangement uses TRBV29-1 and TRBJ1-2; TRBD1 matches at 7 bases. The V segment lost 6 bases and the J segment 3 bases; nucleotides outside the gene matches: 7. The CDR3 has 13 residues. Germline CDR1 reads SQVTM; CDR2 reads ANQGSEA. The CDR3 DNA follows: TGCAGCGTAGTACAGGGGACCTACTATGGCTACACCTTC. Translating it yields CSVVQGTYYGYTF.

This clonotype was seen repeatedly, ten times or more. The chain carries TRBV7-2 and TRBJ2-1; TRBD1 is a possible D gene (6 bases). The germline V gene has CDR1 SGHTA and CDR2 FQGNSA. This CDR3 contains 16 residues. V lost 5 bases to trimming and J lost 2 bases, with 16 bases between them. In DNA form, the CDR3 reads TGTGCCAGCAGCCGTATACAGGGACCCGCCTACAATGAGCAGTTCTTC. It yields the protein CASSRIQGPAYNEQFF.

The chain recombines TRBV13 with TRBJ2-3, with a possible D match to TRBD2 (5 bases). The CDR3 has 16 amino acids. Germline V gene lookup returns CDR1 PRHDT and CDR2 FYEKMQ (reference sequence). Trimming pared 1 base from V and 2 bases from J, leaving 13 bases between. CDR3 nucleotides: TGTGCCAGCAGCTTAGTTGAGGGAATGGCCACAGATACGCAGTATTTT. Its translation is CASSLVEGMATDTQYF.

This clonotype was seen at least ten times. The V gene is TRBV7-9, the J gene TRBJ2-2; perhaps TRBD1 as D (5 bases). Trimming cost V 4 bases and J 3 bases, with 18 bases left between them. Germline values: CDR1 SEHNR, CDR2 FQNEAQ (reference sequence). The CDR3 spans 17 residues. CDR3 region: CASSSAKQDTHTGELFF. In nucleotides, the CDR3 is TGTGCCAGCAGCTCGGCTAAACAGGACACGCACACCGGGGAGCTGTTTTTT. The entire variable domain, with the rest obtained from reference TRBV7-9 and TRBJ2-2, is as follows: DTGVSQNPRHKITKRGQNVTFRCDPISEHNRLYWYRQTLGQGPEFLTYFQNEAQLEKSRLLSDRFSAERPKGSFSTLEIQRTEQGDSAMYLCASSSAKQDTHTGELFFGEGSRLTVL.

Only a few counts were recorded for this clonotype. The chain has TRBV6-5 and TRBJ1-2; D uncertain. The CDR3 is 14 amino acids. Germline-derived CDR1 and CDR2 are MNHEY and SVGAGI. V lost 7 bases and J lost 3, with 15 bases in between. CDR3 in DNA: TGTGCCAGCACTATGGGCGTTACGGACTATGGCTACACCTTC. This translates into CASTMGVTDYGYTF.

In this sample, this clonotype turned up a few times. The rearrangement uses TRBV11-1 and TRBJ1-1; D is unclear. Trimming removed 5 bases from V and 6 bases from J, with 10 bases in between. The CDR3 is 12 residues long. CDR1 SGHAT and CDR2 FQDESV come from the germline V gene (reference sequence). The DNA for the CDR3 is TGTGCCAGCAGCCCACATGCGCCTGAAGCTTTCTTT. Protein sequence: CASSPHAPEAFF. Complete variable domain (other parts from reference TRBV11-1 and TRBJ1-1): EAEVAQSPRYKITEKSQAVAFWCDPISGHATLYWYRQILGQGPELLVQFQDESVVDDSQLPKDRFSAERLKGVDSTLKIQPAELGDSAMYLCASSPHAPEAFFGQGTRLTVV.

This clonotype appeared a few times. V gene TRBV6-1 combines with J gene TRBJ1-1, with D possibly TRBD1 on 5 matching bases. Germline V gene sequence: CDR1 MNHNS, CDR2 SASEGT. Trimming took off 6 bases at V and 4 bases at J, with 18 bases between the two ends. The CDR3 is 15 residues long. The CDR3 nucleotides are TGTGCCAGCAGAAAGGACCAGGGACTCGGCACTGAAGCTTTCTTT. Amino acids: CASRKDQGLGTEAFF.

In its sample, this clonotype was seen many times. This chain joins TRBV9 and TRBJ2-3, with 9 nucleotides matching TRBD2. CDR1 and CDR2 from the germline V gene are SGDLS and YYNGEE. The CDR3 length is 17 residues. V was pared by 4 bases and J by 3 bases, with 12 bases of the junction left unmatched. CDR3 in DNA: TGTGCCAGCAGCCCTCCACCGGGACTAGCCGGTACAGATACGCAGTATTTT. It translates to CASSPPPGLAGTDTQYF.

This clonotype came up a few times. V and J are TRBV7-8 and TRBJ2-2; D might be TRBD2 (5 bases). Germline CDR1 is SGHVS and CDR2 is FQNEAQ. V lost 0 bases and J lost 7, with 15 bases in between. There are 16 residues in the CDR3. The CDR3 nucleotides are TGTGCCAGCAGCTTAGCGCTCGGGCTAGAGGGCGGGGAGCTGTTTTTT. Protein product: CASSLALGLEGGELFF.